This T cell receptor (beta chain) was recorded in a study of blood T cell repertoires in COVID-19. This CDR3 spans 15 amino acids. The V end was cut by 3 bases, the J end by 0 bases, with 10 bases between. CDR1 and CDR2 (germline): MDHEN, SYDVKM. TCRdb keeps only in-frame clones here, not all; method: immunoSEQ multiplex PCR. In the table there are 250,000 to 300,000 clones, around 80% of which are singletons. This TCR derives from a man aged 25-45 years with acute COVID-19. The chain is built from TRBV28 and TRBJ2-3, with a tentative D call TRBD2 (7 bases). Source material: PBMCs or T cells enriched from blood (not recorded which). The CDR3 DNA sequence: TGTGCCAGCAGTTTCGGCGGGGGCAGCACAGATACGCAGTATTTT. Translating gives CASSFGGGSTDTQYF.